Listed below are T cell receptor beta chains from one sample, sequenced in a study of blood T cell repertoires in COVID-19. Generated by immunoSEQ multiplex PCR, the TCRdb table keeps only in-frame clones and is missing some. The sample lists under 85,000 clones, 60% to 80% occurring once. The specimen was peripheral blood. Receptors were obtained from a human donor in a cohort sampled during active COVID-19. The CDR3 runs from the conserved cysteine through the conserved F or W. Each record gives: clone size, V gene, J gene, D gene, CDR3 DNA, CDR3 protein. D genes are given only for firm matches. Expanded clones are given a class, and other clones once, few, many or no size at all.

clone_size: NA
v_call: TRBV2
j_call: TRBJ1-5
d_call: NA
cdr3_nt: TGTGCCAGCAGTACAAGGGGCCCCCGGGGCAATCAGCCCCAGCATTTT
cdr3_aa: CASSTRGPRGNQPQHF

clone_size: NA
v_call: TRBV5-4
j_call: TRBJ2-5
d_call: TRBD2
cdr3_nt: TGTGCCAGCAGCCAAGAAGCGGGGTCAGAGACCCAGTACTTC
cdr3_aa: CASSQEAGSETQYF

clone_size: NA
v_call: TRBV5-8
j_call: TRBJ1-2
d_call: TRBD1
cdr3_nt: TGTGCCAGCAGCTTCAGGGGGCGAGAGGATGGCTACACCTTC
cdr3_aa: CASSFRGREDGYTF

clone_size: once
v_call: TRBV7-2
j_call: TRBJ2-7
d_call: TRBD2
cdr3_nt: TGTGCCAGCAGCGCCGCGGGGGGGGCTTTATACGAGCAGTACTTC
cdr3_aa: CASSAAGGALYEQYF

clone_size: NA
v_call: TRBV9
j_call: TRBJ1-2
d_call: NA
cdr3_nt: TGTGCCAGCAGCCTCTCGGGTGGGCAGGGATACTATGGCTACACCTTC
cdr3_aa: CASSLSGGQGYYGYTF

clone_size: NA
v_call: TRBV29-1
j_call: TRBJ2-7
d_call: NA
cdr3_nt: TGCAGCGTTGGGGGCGGACACTACGAGCAGTACTTC
cdr3_aa: CSVGGGHYEQYF

clone_size: NA
v_call: TRBV24-1
j_call: TRBJ1-2
d_call: NA
cdr3_nt: TGTGCCACCAGTAGGGGTACCTATGGCTACACCTTC
cdr3_aa: CATSRGTYGYTF

clone_size: NA
v_call: TRBV24-1
j_call: TRBJ2-5
d_call: NA
cdr3_nt: TGTGCCACCAGTGATTCAGGGTTGGCACAAGAGACCCAGTACTTC
cdr3_aa: CATSDSGLAQETQYF

clone_size: NA
v_call: TRBV3-1/TRBV3-2
j_call: TRBJ1-2
d_call: TRBD1
cdr3_nt: TGTGCCAGCAGCCAAGAAACAGGGGGCGGCTATGGCTACACCTTC
cdr3_aa: CASSQETGGGYGYTF

clone_size: NA
v_call: TRBV2
j_call: TRBJ2-7
d_call: NA
cdr3_nt: TGTGCCAGCAGTCCCCAGAGGACTCACTCCTACGAGCAGTACTTC
cdr3_aa: CASSPQRTHSYEQYF